This T cell receptor (beta chain) was observed in a study of T cells in Graves' hyperthyroidism and ophthalmopathy. With regard to this clonotype: This may be a read error: a much more frequent sequence differs by one nucleotide.

Amplified TCR beta CDR3 regions came from RNA transcripts. First-round RT-PCR targeting the TCR CDR3 was performed with the HTBI primer set. One entry per CDR3 protein, called by TCRdb with MiXCR from the multiplex PCR reads. The table includes fewer than 400,000 distinct CDR3 sequences, around a sixth detected once. CDR3 size: 18 residues. CDR1 is MNHNS, CDR2 SASEGT, per germline. The chain uses TRBV6-1 and TRBJ1-5, with 7 nucleotides matching TRBD1. The TCR was taken from a man aged 25 to 45 with Graves' hyperthyroidism. Sequencing was carried out using blood. Here the CDR3 reads CAGSERPTGIYSNQPQHF. Written as DNA, the CDR3 is TGTGCCGGCAGTGAACGGCCGACAGGGATTTATAGCAATCAGCCCCAGCATTTT.